These 25 T cell receptor beta chains were sequenced from one sample in a study of monozygotic twins with inflammatory bowel disease. TCRdb derives one entry per CDR3 protein from the 5' RACE reads, leaving out DNA. The sample data list 45,000 or so distinct CDR3 sequences. The sequenced material came from blood. The receptors derive from a human donor with ulcerative colitis or Crohn's disease, or a healthy co-twin of an affected twin (not recorded which).

This chain connects TRBV6-2 or TRBV6-3 to TRBJ2-3. CDR1 is MNHEY and CDR2 is SVGEGT in the germline V gene. The CDR3 extends over 13 amino acids. This chain's CDR3 is CASIGANVDTQYF.

The V and J genes are TRBV7-2 and TRBJ2-7; the TCRdb D gene call, TRBD1, has no DNA to confirm it. Germline V gives CDR1 SGHTA, CDR2 FQGNSA. This CDR3 has 13 residues. CDR3 sequence: CASSLEGGSEQYF.

This chain joins TRBV30 and TRBJ1-2; absent DNA, TCRdb's TRBD1 call cannot be checked. Germline assignment: CDR1 GTSNPN and CDR2 SVGIG (reference sequence). The CDR3 is 11 residues long. The chain's CDR3 is CASTGGDGYTF.

CDR3 protein: CASSLTGYTEAFF. This sequence joins TRBV12-3 or TRBV12-4 and TRBJ1-1; checking the TCRdb D call of TRBD1 is not possible without DNA. The CDR3 is 13 residues long.

This chain joins TRBV20-1 and TRBJ1-1. There are 13 residues in the CDR3. Germline values: CDR1 DFQATT, CDR2 SNEGSKA (reference sequence). The chain's CDR3 is CSARAPRSLGAFF.

The chain has TRBV27 and TRBJ1-2. The CDR3 contains 15 residues. CDR1 is MNHEY and CDR2 is SMNVEV in the germline V gene (reference sequence). The CDR3 sequence is CASSPDSGGGRGYTF.

The CDR3: CASSSKRASGSRETQYF. This chain uses TRBV3-1 with TRBJ2-5; lacking DNA, the TRBD2 call made by TCRdb goes unchecked. There are 17 residues in the CDR3. Germline assignment: CDR1 LGHDT and CDR2 YNNKEL (reference sequence).

This chain connects TRBV10-3 to TRBJ1-2. Germline V gives CDR1 ENHRY, CDR2 SYGVKD. CDR3 length: 18 amino acids. The CDR3 reads CAISEPGNRLVSNYGYTF.

The gene calls are TRBV3-1 and TRBJ2-1; the TCRdb call, TRBD2, lacks DNA for checking. This CDR3 is 15 amino acids long. Germline CDR1 reads LGHDT; CDR2 reads YNNKEL (reference sequence). The CDR3 sequence is CASSQQFGGAYEQFF.

The V gene is TRBV18, the J gene TRBJ1-5; the TCRdb D gene call, TRBD1, has no DNA to confirm it. CDR1 is KGHSH and CDR2 is LQKENI in the germline V gene. This CDR3 region has 15 residues. The CDR3 sequence is CASSPSGHVGQPQHF.

The genes are TRBV5-1 and TRBJ1-1; TCRdb lists TRBD1, though no DNA is available to test this call. Germline V CDR1 and CDR2: SGHRS, YFSETQ. This CDR3 has 15 amino acids. The CDR3 here is CASSPGQGSNTEAFF.

The rearrangement joins TRBV5-1 to TRBJ1-1. The V gene's germline CDR1 is SGHRS and CDR2 YFSETQ. The CDR3 totals 13 residues. The CDR3 sequence: CASSSGRSTEAFF.

V and J are TRBV7-9 and TRBJ2-7; TCRdb indicates TRBD1, and absent DNA this call remains unverified. Germline CDR1 SEHNR, CDR2 FQNEAQ (reference sequence). This CDR3 contains 14 residues. CDR3 in amino acids: CASSLAGTGGEQYF.

The rearrangement joins TRBV7-9 to TRBJ1-1. CDR1 SEHNR and CDR2 FQNEAQ come from the germline V gene (reference sequence). This CDR3 contains 14 residues. CDR3 loop: CASSPESLNTEAFF.

The chain is built from TRBV10-1 and TRBJ2-5; TCRdb picks TRBD2, but there is no DNA to check that call. The CDR3 loop spans 14 amino acids. Germline CDR1 WNHNN, CDR2 SYGVQD (reference sequence). CDR3 residues: CASSVTSGQETQYF.

The chain recombines TRBV9 with TRBJ1-5. Germline V gene data show CDR1 as SGDLS and CDR2 as YYNGEE. This CDR3 contains 14 residues. CDR3 loop: CASSVGEGEQPQHF. The whole variable domain, remainder taken from reference TRBV9 and TRBJ1-5, is DSGVTQTPKHLITATGQRVTLRCSPRSGDLSVYWYQQSLDQGLQFLIQYYNGEERAKGNILERFSAQQFPDLHSELNLSSLELGDSALYFCASSVGEGEQPQHFGDGTRLSIL.

V is TRBV20-1 and J is TRBJ2-7; there is no DNA to check the TCRdb D call of TRBD1. The CDR3 runs 14 residues. Per the germline V gene, CDR1 is DFQATT and CDR2 is SNEGSKA (reference sequence). This CDR3 reads CSAPRGTGVFEQYF.

CDR3 loop: CASSLRRGTRSSGANVLTF. V and J are TRBV5-1 and TRBJ2-6; lacking DNA, the TRBD1 call made by TCRdb goes unchecked. CDR3 length: 19 residues. Germline values: CDR1 SGHRS, CDR2 YFSETQ.

The chain links TRBV6-2 or TRBV6-3 to TRBJ2-1. The length of the CDR3 is 13 residues. Per the germline V gene, CDR1 is MNHEY and CDR2 is SVGEGT. The CDR3 reads CASNKGSYNEQFF.

J is TRBJ1-1 and V is TRBV29-1. The germline V gene encodes CDR1 SQVTM and CDR2 ANQGSEA. The CDR3 runs 14 residues. This chain's CDR3 is CSGQQGGSGTEAFF. The full variable domain, rest sourced from reference TRBV29-1 and TRBJ1-1, is SAVISQKPSRDICQRGTSLTIQCQVDSQVTMMFWYRQQPGQSLTLIATANQGSEATYESGFVIDKFPISRPNLTFSTLTVSNMSPEDSSIYLCSGQQGGSGTEAFFGQGTRLTVV.

V and J are TRBV2 and TRBJ2-5; the TRBD2 assignment by TCRdb is unverifiable without DNA. CDR3 length: 15 amino acids. From germline, CDR1 is SNHLY and CDR2 FYNNEI. This CDR3 reads CASSELGQRRETQYF.

The chain is built from TRBV19 and TRBJ2-7; TCRdb's D gene call, TRBD1, goes unchecked for lack of DNA. This CDR3 is built from 15 residues. Germline lookup yields CDR1 LNHDA and CDR2 SQIVND (reference sequence). The CDR3 sequence: CASRLGHLLTYEQYF.

The rearrangement joins TRBV12-5 to TRBJ2-7; TCRdb's D call, TRBD1, is unchecked because there is no DNA. The CDR3 is made up of 16 amino acids. Germline CDR1 and CDR2: LGHNT and FRNRAP. The CDR3: CASGPYGGPGVGEQYF.

The gene calls are TRBV19 and TRBJ1-2. Germline assignment: CDR1 LNHDA and CDR2 SQIVND (reference sequence). This CDR3 comprises 11 residues. This chain's CDR3 is CASSILHGYTF.

The chain links TRBV7-9 to TRBJ1-1. The V gene's germline CDR1 is SEHNR and CDR2 FQNEAQ (reference sequence). The CDR3 loop spans 13 amino acids. The CDR3 region is CASSTRLNTEAFF.